These T cell receptor beta chains were read from a single sample in a study of blood T cell repertoires in COVID-19. Assay: immunoSEQ multiplex PCR; the TCRdb copy retains only in-frame clones and omits some. The sample yields 250,000 to 300,000 clones, approximately 90% seen once. Sequenced: peripheral blood. The source is a woman in her fifties or sixties with acute or convalescent COVID-19. CDR3s include the opening cysteine and the closing phenylalanine or tryptophan. A D gene is named only where the DNA matches it firmly.

V gene: TRBV7-9; J gene: TRBJ2-1; CDR3 length: 17; D gene: -; CDR3 protein: CASSLDAGGSSYNEQFF; CDR3 DNA: TGTGCCAGCAGCTTAGATGCAGGGGGGAGCTCCTACAATGAGCAGTTCTTC
V gene: TRBV6-5; J gene: TRBJ1-2; CDR3 length: 15; D gene: -; CDR3 protein: CASSYSGRANYGYTF; CDR3 DNA: TGTGCCAGCAGTTACTCTGGCAGGGCCAACTATGGCTACACCTTC
V gene: TRBV27; J gene: TRBJ2-3; CDR3 length: 16; D gene: -; CDR3 protein: CASSLSLSVSGDTQYF; CDR3 DNA: TGTGCCAGCAGTTTATCCCTTTCGGTGTCCGGAGATACGCAGTATTTT
V gene: TRBV18; J gene: TRBJ1-2; CDR3 length: 16; D gene: TRBD1; CDR3 protein: CASSPPLGTGNYGYTF; CDR3 DNA: TGTGCCAGCTCACCACCTCTAGGGACAGGGAACTATGGCTACACCTTC
V gene: TRBV6-5; J gene: TRBJ1-5; CDR3 length: 12; D gene: -; CDR3 protein: CASSFRDQPQHF; CDR3 DNA: TGTGCCAGCAGTTTCAGGGATCAGCCCCAGCATTTT
V gene: TRBV19; J gene: TRBJ1-2; CDR3 length: 14; D gene: -; CDR3 protein: CASSIQKTNYGYTF; CDR3 DNA: TGTGCCAGTAGTATCCAGAAAACTAACTATGGCTACACCTTC
V gene: TRBV7-2; J gene: TRBJ1-1; CDR3 length: 14; D gene: -; CDR3 protein: CASSRRGEQGEAFF; CDR3 DNA: TGTGCCAGCAGTCGGCGGGGGGAGCAAGGAGAAGCTTTCTTT
V gene: TRBV7-6; J gene: TRBJ2-3; CDR3 length: 16; D gene: TRBD2; CDR3 protein: CASSKNGAGVTDTQYF; CDR3 DNA: TGTGCCAGCAGTAAGAACGGCGCGGGAGTCACAGATACGCAGTATTTT
V gene: TRBV6-5; J gene: TRBJ1-2; CDR3 length: 16; D gene: -; CDR3 protein: CASSYSGKGGNYGYTF; CDR3 DNA: TGTGCCAGCAGTTACTCGGGAAAAGGAGGAAACTATGGCTACACCTTC
V gene: TRBV5-4; J gene: TRBJ2-7; CDR3 length: 12; D gene: -; CDR3 protein: CASSGGTKEQYF; CDR3 DNA: TGTGCCAGCAGCGGTGGGACAAAAGAGCAGTACTTC
V gene: TRBV7-9; J gene: TRBJ2-7; CDR3 length: 15; D gene: TRBD2; CDR3 protein: CASSSGLAGGREQYF; CDR3 DNA: TGTGCCAGCAGCTCCGGACTAGCGGGAGGCCGCGAGCAGTACTTC
V gene: TRBV7-2; J gene: TRBJ2-7; CDR3 length: 17; D gene: -; CDR3 protein: CASSLARVDYPTYEQYF; CDR3 DNA: TGTGCCAGCAGCTTAGCACGGGTGGACTACCCTACCTACGAGCAGTACTTC
V gene: TRBV5-1; J gene: TRBJ1-6; CDR3 length: 15; D gene: TRBD1; CDR3 protein: CASSLAPGQNSPLHF; CDR3 DNA: TGCGCCAGCAGCTTGGCCCCGGGACAGAATTCACCCCTCCACTTT
V gene: TRBV5-1; J gene: TRBJ2-1; CDR3 length: 16; D gene: -; CDR3 protein: CASSRLEGGPGGEQFF; CDR3 DNA: TGCGCCAGCAGCCGGCTAGAAGGGGGGCCGGGGGGCGAGCAGTTCTTC
V gene: TRBV28; J gene: TRBJ1-2; CDR3 length: 14; D gene: TRBD1; CDR3 protein: CASREQGPNYGYTF; CDR3 DNA: TGTGCCAGCAGGGAACAGGGGCCAAACTATGGCTACACCTTC
V gene: TRBV28; J gene: TRBJ1-6; CDR3 length: 12; D gene: -; CDR3 protein: CASSLQVSPLHF; CDR3 DNA: TGTGCCAGCAGTTTACAGGTTTCACCCCTCCACTTT
V gene: TRBV6-5; J gene: TRBJ1-1; CDR3 length: 16; D gene: -; CDR3 protein: CASSYSVRQSKTEAFF; CDR3 DNA: TGTGCCAGCAGTTACTCGGTCCGACAGTCAAAAACTGAAGCTTTCTTT
V gene: TRBV7-2; J gene: TRBJ2-5; CDR3 length: 11; D gene: -; CDR3 protein: CASSFAETQYF; CDR3 DNA: TGTGCCAGCAGCTTTGCGGAGACCCAGTACTTC